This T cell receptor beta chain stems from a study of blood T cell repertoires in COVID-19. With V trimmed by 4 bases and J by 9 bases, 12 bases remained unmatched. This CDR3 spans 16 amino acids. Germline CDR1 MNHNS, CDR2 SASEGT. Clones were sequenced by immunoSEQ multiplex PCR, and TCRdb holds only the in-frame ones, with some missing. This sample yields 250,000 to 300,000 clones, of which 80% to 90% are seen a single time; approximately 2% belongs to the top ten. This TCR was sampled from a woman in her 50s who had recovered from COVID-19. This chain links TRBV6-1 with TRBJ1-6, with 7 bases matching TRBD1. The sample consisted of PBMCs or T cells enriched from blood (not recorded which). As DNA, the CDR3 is TGTGCCAGCAGTGGAGCCCCGGGACAGTTCCGTTCACCCCTCCACTTT. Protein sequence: CASSGAPGQFRSPLHF.